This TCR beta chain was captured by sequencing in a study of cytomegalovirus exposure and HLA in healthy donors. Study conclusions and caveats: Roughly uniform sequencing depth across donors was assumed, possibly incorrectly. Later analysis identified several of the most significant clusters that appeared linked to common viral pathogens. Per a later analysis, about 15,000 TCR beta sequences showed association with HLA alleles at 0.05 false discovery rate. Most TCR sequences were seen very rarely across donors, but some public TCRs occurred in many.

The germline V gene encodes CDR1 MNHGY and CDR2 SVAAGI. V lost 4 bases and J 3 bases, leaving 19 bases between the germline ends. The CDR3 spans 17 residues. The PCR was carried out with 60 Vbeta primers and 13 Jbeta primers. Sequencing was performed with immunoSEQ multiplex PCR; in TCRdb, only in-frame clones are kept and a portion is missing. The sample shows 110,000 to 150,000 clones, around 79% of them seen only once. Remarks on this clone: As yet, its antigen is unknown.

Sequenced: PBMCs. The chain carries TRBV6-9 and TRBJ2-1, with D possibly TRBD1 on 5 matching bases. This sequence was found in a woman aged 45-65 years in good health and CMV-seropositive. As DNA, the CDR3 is TGTGCCAGCAGTTCACCAGGTGGGGCAGGGCACTACAATGAGCAGTTCTTC. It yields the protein CASSSPGGAGHYNEQFF.